These 30 T cell receptor beta chains were sequenced from one sample in a study of lung T cells in sarcoidosis with Löfgren's syndrome. MiXCR, applied by TCRdb to the reads, yields one record per CDR3 protein. The data contain 9,400 or so distinct CDR3 sequences, nearly 20% of them singletons. Input material: CD4+ T cells from bronchoalveolar lavage. Receptors were obtained from a human donor with sarcoidosis (Löfgren's syndrome or another form), or a control subject (not recorded which).

This clonotype has a count of ten or more. J is TRBJ2-3 and V is TRBV7-3, with 8 bases matching TRBD2. Germline-derived CDR1 and CDR2 are SGHTA and FQGTGA. V shed 2 bases and J 3 bases; nucleotides not matched to a gene: 7. CDR3 size: 16 residues. In nucleotides, the CDR3 is TGTGCCAGCAGCTTATGGGGCGGGGGGACTACAGATACGCAGTATTTT. As protein: CASSLWGGGTTDTQYF.

At least ten counts were recorded for this clonotype. V usage is TRBV29-1 and J usage is TRBJ2-1; 8 bases agree with TRBD2. After removal of 7 bases from V and 4 bases from J, the junction contained 3 bases not matched to a gene. Germline assignment: CDR1 SQVTM and CDR2 ANQGSEA. This CDR3 is built from 12 residues. This CDR3 is CSERELYNEQFF. Here the CDR3 DNA reads TGCAGCGAGCGGGAGCTTTACAATGAGCAGTTCTTC.

This clonotype came up many times. The chain is built from TRBV11-3 and TRBJ2-3; D assignment may be TRBD1 or TRBD2 (6 bases each). Trimming removed 3 bases at V and 2 bases at J, with 9 bases between. The CDR3 length is 14 residues. The germline V gene encodes CDR1 SGHNT and CDR2 YENEEA. The CDR3: CASSFGGNTDTQYF. The DNA of the CDR3 is TGTGCCAGCAGCTTCGGGGGCAACACAGATACGCAGTATTTT.

This clonotype is labeled as medium-sized. This chain joins TRBV7-2 and TRBJ1-1; D is unclear. The V and J ends lost 5 bases and 4 bases respectively, with 8 bases between them. In germline, CDR1 is SGHTA, CDR2 FQGNSA. This CDR3 comprises 12 residues. CDR3 in amino acids: CASSQSSTEAFF. DNA for the CDR3: TGTGCCAGCAGCCAGTCCAGCACTGAAGCTTTCTTT.

This clonotype occurred a few times. The chain's CDR3 is CASSFQGLQDTQYF. The DNA for the CDR3 is TGTGCCAGCAGCTTTCAAGGGCTACAAGATACGCAGTATTTT. This rearrangement joins TRBV7-9 to TRBJ2-3, with no clear D. Trimming removed 3 bases at V and 5 bases at J, with 12 bases between. The CDR3 extends over 14 amino acids. The V gene's germline CDR1 is SEHNR and CDR2 FQNEAQ (reference sequence).

This clonotype was counted ten times or more. The genes are TRBV27 and TRBJ2-7; D remains ambiguous. V lost 5 bases and J lost 3, with 17 bases in between. The CDR3 contains 15 residues. From germline, CDR1 is MNHEY and CDR2 SMNVEV (reference sequence). This CDR3 reads CASSLLGRNSYEQYF. The CDR3 DNA reads TGTGCCAGCAGTCTCCTAGGTAGAAACAGCTACGAGCAGTACTTC.

Worth noting for this clonotype: A read error may explain this, as a much larger clone is one base away. This chain links TRBV3-1 with TRBJ2-3; perhaps TRBD1 as D (6 bases). There are 12 residues in the CDR3. Germline CDR1 is LGHDT and CDR2 is YNNKEL (reference sequence). V was clipped by 11 bases and J by 4 bases, with 13 bases between them. CDR3 region: CACNRDPDTQYF. DNA of the CDR3: TGTGCCTGCAACAGGGACCCAGATACGCAGTATTTT.

By proportion, this clonotype is medium-sized. The chain joins TRBV11-2 to TRBJ2-6; no clear D. V lost 8 bases, J lost 2 bases, and 4 bases lay in between. The CDR3 spans 12 residues. In germline, CDR1 is SGHAT, CDR2 FQNNGV. Here the CDR3 reads CASSPGANVLTF. For the CDR3, the DNA is TGTGCCAGCTCCCCTGGGGCCAACGTCCTGACTTTC. The entire variable domain, with the rest obtained from reference TRBV11-2 and TRBJ2-6, is as follows: EAGVAQSPRYKIIEKRQSVAFWCNPISGHATLYWYQQILGQGPKLLIQFQNNGVVDDSQLPKDRFSAERLKGVDSTLKIQPAKLEDSAVYLCASSPGANVLTFGAGSRLTVL.

This clonotype was seen at least ten times. Given a much more abundant clone one base away, this may be a read error. The chain couples TRBV27 to TRBJ2-1; maybe TRBD2 (5 bases). Germline CDR1 reads MNHEY; CDR2 reads SMNVEV (reference sequence). This CDR3 is 13 amino acids long. CDR3 DNA sequence: TGTGCCACCCTGGGGAGAAAATACAGTGAGCAGTTCTTC. It specifies CATLGRKYSEQFF.

Note on this clonotype: One end of the junction fails to match germline, which may point to a read error. Here the CDR3 reads CATSGKDEGADTRYF. CDR3 DNA sequence: TGTGCCACCAGTGGAAAGGACGAGGGTGCAGATACGCGGTATTTT. The chain combines TRBV24-1 with TRBJ2-3, with a weak D call TRBD2 (5 bases). This CDR3 is built from 15 residues. From germline, CDR1 is KGHDR and CDR2 SFDVKD.

For this clonotype: Lacking the conserved final phenylalanine or tryptophan, this CDR3 likely reflects a read error. The chain joins TRBV24-1 to TRBJ1-1; D gene unclear. Per the germline V gene, CDR1 is KGHDR and CDR2 is SFDVKD. The CDR3 runs 11 residues. The V end lost 0 bases, the J end lost 10 bases, and 5 bases lay between the germline ends. This chain's CDR3 is CATSDLQRAFL. CDR3 nucleotides: TGTGCCACCAGTGATTTGCAGAGAGCTTTCCTT.

Comment on this clonotype: The CDR3 does not end in the conserved phenylalanine or tryptophan, so this is likely a read error. This chain links TRBV10-3 with TRBJ2-6; D not certain. Germline V gene lookup returns CDR1 ENHRY and CDR2 SYGVKD. The CDR3 runs to 14 residues. The V end was cut by 4 bases, the J end by 1 base, with 5 bases between. Here the CDR3 DNA reads TGTGCCATCAGTGGGGGATCTGGGGCCAACGTCCTGACTCTC. Protein product: CAISGGSGANVLTL.

This clonotype has a count of ten or more. The chain couples TRBV29-1 to TRBJ1-5; tentative D call: TRBD1 (5 bases). The CDR3 has 13 residues. Looked up from germline, CDR1 is SQVTM and CDR2 is ANQGSEA. V dropped 3 bases and J dropped 8 bases, with 14 bases sitting between them. The CDR3 protein is CSVELGGDEPQHF. The CDR3 DNA reads as TGCAGCGTTGAGTTGGGGGGGGACGAGCCCCAGCATTTT.

This clonotype was seen a few times. A much larger clone sits a single nucleotide away, making a read error possible. The chain combines TRBV29-1 with TRBJ2-5; tentatively, D is TRBD2 (5 bases). There are 13 residues in the CDR3. The V gene's germline CDR1 is SQVTM and CDR2 ANQGSEA. CDR3: CSVTGGNQEAQYF. Here the CDR3 DNA reads TGCAGCGTCACTGGAGGAAACCAAGAGGCCCAGTACTTC.

This clonotype is medium-sized in the sample. The gene calls are TRBV11-3 and TRBJ2-1; 12 bases fit TRBD2. CDR1 and CDR2 from the germline V gene are SGHNT and YENEEA. The CDR3 has 14 amino acids. V lost 4 bases to trimming and J lost 10 bases; unmatched junction nucleotides: 5. The CDR3 region is CASSSRLAGEEQFF. The CDR3 nucleotides read TGTGCCAGCAGCTCCCGACTAGCGGGAGAAGAGCAGTTCTTC. Looking up the rest from reference TRBV11-3 and TRBJ2-1 gives the full variable domain: EAGVVQSPRYKIIEKKQPVAFWCNPISGHNTLYWYLQNLGQGPELLIRYENEEAVDDSQLPKDRFSAERLKGVDSTLKIQPAELGDSAVYLCASSSRLAGEEQFFGPGTRLTVL.

This clonotype showed up many times. The genes are TRBV28 and TRBJ1-1, with D maybe TRBD1 (5 bases). Trimming removed 3 bases at V and 7 bases at J, with 15 bases between. Per germline, CDR1 MDHEN and CDR2 SYDVKM. The length of the CDR3 is 14 residues. The chain's CDR3 is CASSFSTTRGEAFF. The CDR3 DNA reads TGTGCCAGCAGTTTTTCAACCACGAGGGGTGAAGCTTTCTTT. The variable domain in full, with the rest retrieved from reference TRBV28 and TRBJ1-1, is DVKVTQSSRYLVKRTGEKVFLECVQDMDHENMFWYRQDPGLGLRLIYFSYDVKMKEKGDIPEGYSVSREKKERFSLILESASTNQTSMYLCASSFSTTRGEAFFGQGTRLTVV.

This clonotype is medium-sized within its sample. The chain employs TRBV5-1 and TRBJ1-1; no clear D. Germline-derived CDR1 and CDR2 are SGHRS and YFSETQ. This CDR3 comprises 16 residues. Trimming cost V 1 base and J 0 bases, with 13 bases left between them. The CDR3 spells CASSLLGSTLNTEAFF. The CDR3 region has the DNA TGCGCCAGCAGCTTGTTAGGATCGACCTTGAACACTGAAGCTTTCTTT. The full variable domain, its missing parts supplied by reference TRBV5-1 and TRBJ1-1, is KAGVTQTPRYLIKTRGQQVTLSCSPISGHRSVSWYQQTPGQGLQFLFEYFSETQRNKGNFPGRFSGRQFSNSRSEMNVSTLELGDSALYLCASSLLGSTLNTEAFFGQGTRLTVV.

This clonotype was picked up many times. This sequence joins TRBV10-3 and TRBJ2-3, with 7 bases aligning to TRBD1. This CDR3 spans 16 amino acids. The germline V gene has CDR1 ENHRY and CDR2 SYGVKD. V trimming: 3 bases; J trimming: 0 bases; junction bases outside the gene matches: 6. CDR3 sequence reads: CAISDPRQGSTDTQYF. CDR3 sequence (DNA): TGTGCCATCAGTGACCCTCGACAGGGAAGCACAGATACGCAGTATTTT.

In its sample, this clonotype was seen many times. The rearrangement links TRBV30 to TRBJ2-1, with D unresolved. Trimming shortened V by 3 bases and J by 8 bases, and 11 bases separated the two germline ends. This CDR3 is 12 amino acids long. Germline V gene data show CDR1 as GTSNPN and CDR2 as SVGIG (reference sequence). The CDR3 coding sequence is TGTGCCTGGAGCGACGACCCCCATGAGCAGTTCTTC. This codes for CAWSDDPHEQFF.

The table lists this clonotype with many counts. The CDR3 coding sequence is TGTGCCAGCAGTGCCAGCGGGGCAGACCACGAGCAGTACTTC. This sequence encodes CASSASGADHEQYF. This chain links TRBV25-1 with TRBJ2-7, with 7 bases identical to TRBD2. CDR1 MGHDK and CDR2 SYGVNS come from the germline V gene. With 4 bases clipped from V and 5 bases from J, the junction kept 8 bases outside the gene matches. This CDR3 spans 14 amino acids.

This clonotype has ten or more counts. V usage is TRBV24-1 and J usage is TRBJ2-5; 9 bases are a match to TRBD1. The J segment lost 5 bases and the V segment lost 3 bases, leaving 6 bases of the junction unmatched. The germline V gene encodes CDR1 KGHDR and CDR2 SFDVKD. The CDR3 has 15 amino acids. CDR3 DNA: TGTGCCACCAGTGATCTAACAGGGGGCTGGGAGACCCAGTACTTC. Its protein product is CATSDLTGGWETQYF.

This clonotype was observed a handful of times. The chain combines TRBV5-1 with TRBJ1-2, with a weak D call TRBD1 (6 bases). Trimming pared 4 bases from V and 5 bases from J, leaving 21 bases between. The CDR3 is 16 amino acids. Germline V lookup: CDR1 SGHRS, CDR2 YFSETQ. The CDR3 nucleotides read TGCGCCAGCAGCCCGGGGGGCCGGCCTCGTAGTTATGGCTACACCTTC. It is translated as CASSPGGRPRSYGYTF.

By sample share, this clonotype is medium-sized (0.01 to 0.1%). The V gene is TRBV10-3, the J gene TRBJ2-3, with 10 bases identical to TRBD2. V lost 10 bases to trimming and J lost 1 base; unmatched junction nucleotides: 5. This CDR3 is built from 14 residues. Germline V CDR1 and CDR2: ENHRY, SYGVKD. The CDR3 bases are TGTGCCACCGCAGCGGGGGGGGGCACAGATACGCAGTATTTT. Protein: CATAAGGGTDTQYF.

The chain has TRBV5-1 and TRBJ1-1; 9 bases fit TRBD1. The CDR3 runs to 16 residues. Germline loops: CDR1 SGHRS, CDR2 YFSETQ. The V and J ends lost 3 bases and 0 bases, in that order; junction bases with no gene match: 6. The CDR3 nucleotides read TGCGCCAGCAGCTCGGCCGGGACAGGGTTGAACACTGAAGCTTTCTTT. This gives the protein CASSSAGTGLNTEAFF.

This clonotype was picked up many times. The DNA for the CDR3 is TGCAGCGTAATCGGCTCTAGCGGGAGAGGCAATGAGCAGTTCTTC. Encoded protein: CSVIGSSGRGNEQFF. The chain combines TRBV29-1 with TRBJ2-1, with 10 bases aligning to TRBD2. The junction had 11 bases not matched to a gene; V was cut back by 6 bases and J by 6 bases. The CDR3 has 15 amino acids. Germline V gives CDR1 SQVTM, CDR2 ANQGSEA.

The chain carries TRBV7-2 and TRBJ2-5; D perhaps matches TRBD1 (7 bases). Trimming took off 3 bases at V and 4 bases at J, with 12 bases between the two ends. Germline V gene lookup returns CDR1 SGHTA and CDR2 FQGNSA. The CDR3 is 14 amino acids. The CDR3 loop is CASSFQGGGETQYF. In nucleotides, the CDR3 is TGTGCCAGCAGCTTTCAGGGGGGAGGAGAGACCCAGTACTTC.

This clonotype was counted a few times. A much larger clone lies one base from this, so it may be a read error. CDR3 sequence reads: CASSPLGGGREAFF. In DNA, the CDR3 is TGTGCCAGCTCACCCCTCGGGGGGGGAAGGGAAGCTTTCTTT. The chain joins TRBV18 to TRBJ1-1; perhaps TRBD1 as D (5 bases). Trimming shortened V by 3 bases and J by 8 bases, and 16 bases separated the two germline ends. The CDR3 is 14 residues long. From germline, CDR1 is KGHSH and CDR2 LQKENI.

This clonotype came up many times. This chain joins TRBV12-3 or TRBV12-4 and TRBJ2-5; D not resolved. Trimming stripped 2 bases from V and 4 bases from J, with 11 bases between. This CDR3 contains 14 residues. DNA for the CDR3: TGTGCCAGCAGTTTAATGGTTCTCGGAGAGACCCAGTACTTC. It yields the protein CASSLMVLGETQYF.

As regards this clonotype: A single base separates this from a much larger clone, so it may be a read error. The chain employs TRBV10-3 and TRBJ1-3; D is possibly TRBD1 (5 bases). CDR1 is ENHRY, CDR2 SYGVKD, per germline. V was trimmed by 6 bases and J by 4 bases, leaving 16 bases between them. This CDR3 is 15 amino acids long. Written as DNA, the CDR3 is TGTGCCATCAGACCGCAGGGACTGGAAGGAAACACCATATATTTT. It specifies CAIRPQGLEGNTIYF.

This clonotype has at least ten counts. The rearrangement joins TRBV20-1 to TRBJ2-6, with TRBD1 matching over 8 bases. This CDR3 is built from 16 residues. The V and J ends lost 5 bases and 2 bases, in that order; junction bases with no gene match: 8. Germline V gives CDR1 DFQATT, CDR2 SNEGSKA (reference sequence). CDR3 sequence reads: CSALRQGNAGANVLTF. In DNA, the CDR3 is TGCAGTGCTCTTCGACAGGGGAACGCTGGGGCCAACGTCCTGACTTTC.